The 24 T cell receptor beta chains presented below share a single source sample, sequenced in a study of T cells expressing NK-cell markers (dated by TCRdb to 2018 to 2021). Library preparation was by 5' RACE. TCRdb names Illumina HiSeq 2000 as the instrument used. TCRdb reprocessed the raw reads; every CDR3 protein sequence is a single record, and DNA is not supplied. This sample's table contains 550,000 or so distinct CDR3 sequences. The top ten clonotypes cover 3% to 4.5% of the sample. The sequencing sample was made of blood T cells: a sorted CD56 or NKG2C T cell subset, CD4+ or CD8+ T cells, or bulk PBMC T cells (not recorded which). The receptor set was obtained from a young man in good health. Donor details come from another sample of the same person, matched by shared clones.

The rearrangement uses TRBV6-5 and TRBJ2-2; TCRdb outputs TRBD2, but without DNA this stays unchecked. The CDR3 consists of 16 residues. In germline, CDR1 is MNHEY, CDR2 SVGAGI. The CDR3 protein is CASSYSREPYTGELFF.

The chain recombines TRBV6-1 with TRBJ1-2; TCRdb lists TRBD1, though no DNA is available to test this call. The germline V gene has CDR1 MNHNS and CDR2 SASEGT. This CDR3 is built from 15 residues. The CDR3 loop reads CATTKGTGQDYGYTF.

The chain recombines TRBV7-8 with TRBJ2-1; checking the TCRdb D call of TRBD2 is not possible without DNA. The V gene's germline CDR1 is SGHVS and CDR2 FQNEAQ. CDR3 length equals 17 residues. CDR3 amino acids: CASCKSGNPSRYNEQFF. Full variable domain (rest looked up from reference TRBV7-8 and TRBJ2-1): GAGVSQSPRYKVAKRGQDVALRCDPISGHVSLFWYQQALGQGPEFLTYFQNEAQLDKSGLPSDRFFAERPEGSVSTLKIQRTQQEDSAVYLCASCKSGNPSRYNEQFFGPGTRLTVL.

The chain carries TRBV7-9 and TRBJ2-1; checking the TCRdb D call of TRBD2 is not possible without DNA. CDR1 and CDR2 from the germline V gene are SEHNR and FQNEAQ (reference sequence). CDR3 length equals 17 residues. The CDR3 is CASSFPVRPPTSNEQFF. Filled out from reference TRBV7-9 and TRBJ2-1, the complete variable domain reads DTGVSQNPRHKITKRGQNVTFRCDPISEHNRLYWYRQTLGQGPEFLTYFQNEAQLEKSRLLSDRFSAERPKGSFSTLEIQRTEQGDSAMYLCASSFPVRPPTSNEQFFGPGTRLTVL.

The chain has TRBV6-5 and TRBJ2-3; no DNA is available, so the TRBD1 call from TCRdb remains unchecked. Germline V gene data show CDR1 as MNHEY and CDR2 as SVGAGI. The CDR3 spans 18 residues. The CDR3 spells CASSYRGAGTATSDTQYF.

The chain links TRBV20-1 to TRBJ2-1; the D call from TCRdb, TRBD1, cannot be confirmed without DNA. CDR1 and CDR2 from the germline V gene are DFQATT and SNEGSKA (reference sequence). This CDR3 is 13 amino acids long. The chain's CDR3 is CSVTGQGAREQFF.

The chain uses TRBV10-3 and TRBJ2-6; TCRdb proposes TRBD1, but this gene call is untestable without DNA. This CDR3 region has 17 residues. Germline assignment: CDR1 ENHRY and CDR2 SYGVKD. The CDR3 sequence: CAIKGQGISSGANVLTF.

The chain recombines TRBV29-1 with TRBJ2-5; TCRdb's D gene call, TRBD1, goes unchecked for lack of DNA. The CDR3 loop spans 11 amino acids. Germline V gene data show CDR1 as SQVTM and CDR2 as ANQGSEA. CDR3 in amino acids: CSSRQQETQYF.

The chain uses TRBV4-3 and TRBJ2-6; TCRdb calls TRBD1, which cannot be checked without DNA. The CDR3 totals 17 residues. The V gene's germline CDR1 is LGHNA and CDR2 YSLEER. This CDR3 is CASSERDTPSGANVLTF.

The V call is TRBV6-1, the J call TRBJ1-1; TCRdb reports TRBD1, a call that lacks DNA to check it against. The V gene's germline CDR1 is MNHNS and CDR2 SASEGT. The CDR3 has 13 residues. CDR3 sequence reads: CASTTSRGVEAFF.

CDR3 sequence reads: CASSYSLLAGEETQYF. The V and J genes are TRBV6-5 and TRBJ2-5; TCRdb lists TRBD2, though no DNA is available to test this call. Germline lookup yields CDR1 MNHEY and CDR2 SVGAGI. The CDR3 contains 16 residues.

CDR3 region: CASSSGGRLLQETQYF. V usage is TRBV12-3 or TRBV12-4 and J usage is TRBJ2-5; the TRBD2 assignment by TCRdb is unverifiable without DNA. The CDR3 has 16 amino acids.

J is TRBJ1-1 and V is TRBV24-1. This CDR3 is 11 amino acids long. Germline V gene sequence: CDR1 KGHDR, CDR2 SFDVKD. This CDR3 is CATGRVAEAFF.

The chain employs TRBV3-1 and TRBJ1-1; TCRdb returns TRBD1, unconfirmable since there is no DNA. The CDR3 totals 14 residues. The germline CDR1 and CDR2 sequences are LGHDT and YNNKEL (reference sequence). CDR3: CASSQAGEGTEAFF.

The V gene is TRBV19, the J gene TRBJ2-3; TCRdb's D gene call, TRBD2, goes unchecked for lack of DNA. Germline V CDR1 and CDR2: LNHDA, SQIVND (reference sequence). This CDR3 region has 17 residues. The CDR3 spells CASSITGPSRGADTQYF.

The chain links TRBV12-3 or TRBV12-4 to TRBJ2-2; the D gene TCRdb calls, TRBD1, cannot be checked with no DNA. The CDR3 is made up of 16 amino acids. The CDR3 loop is CASSTRDRGGTGELFF.

The chain links TRBV7-6 to TRBJ2-3; TCRdb lists TRBD1, though no DNA is available to test this call. Germline values: CDR1 SGHVS, CDR2 FNYEAQ. The CDR3 totals 16 residues. The CDR3 protein is CASSPRPGQGPDTQYF.

This chain joins TRBV27 and TRBJ1-2; the TRBD1 assignment by TCRdb is unverifiable without DNA. In germline, CDR1 is MNHEY, CDR2 SMNVEV (reference sequence). The CDR3 consists of 16 residues. The CDR3 reads CASSSPGGIANYGYTF.

The chain employs TRBV12-3 or TRBV12-4 and TRBJ1-4; TCRdb's D call, TRBD1, is unchecked because there is no DNA. The CDR3 runs 17 residues. CDR3 region: CASSTGTGDMNWKKLFF.

The chain employs TRBV7-8 and TRBJ2-1; TCRdb selects TRBD1, and the lack of DNA leaves this call unchecked. The CDR3 runs to 15 residues. Germline V lookup: CDR1 SGHVS, CDR2 FQNEAQ. Here the CDR3 reads CASSPRGGNYNEQFF.

This sequence joins TRBV11-2 and TRBJ2-1; TCRdb names TRBD1, which stays unverified in the absence of DNA. Germline V gene lookup returns CDR1 SGHAT and CDR2 FQNNGV. The CDR3 covers 15 residues. The chain's CDR3 is CASSLDSSGGGEQFF.

The J gene is TRBJ1-2, the V gene TRBV12-3 or TRBV12-4; TCRdb returns TRBD1, unconfirmable since there is no DNA. The CDR3 consists of 15 residues. The CDR3 sequence: CASSIGTGLNYGYTF.

The chain carries TRBV28 and TRBJ2-1; with no DNA, the TCRdb D assignment of TRBD1 cannot be verified. Per germline, CDR1 MDHEN and CDR2 SYDVKM. This CDR3 contains 14 residues. This CDR3 is CASSLGTGFYEQFF.

The chain carries TRBV7-8 and TRBJ2-5; the TCRdb D gene call, TRBD2, has no DNA to confirm it. The CDR3 has 14 residues. Germline V gives CDR1 SGHVS, CDR2 FQNEAQ. The chain's CDR3 is CASLAGVEQETQYF.